This TCR beta chain was identified in a study of blood T cell repertoires in COVID-19. In the study overall: COVID-19 samples collected from the United States, Italy and Spain covered acute and convalescent phases. PBMCs, B-cell-depleted T cells, or T cells were the source of the cDNA or gDNA that made up the material.

The germline CDR1 and CDR2 sequences are SGHTA and FQGNSA. This CDR3 region has 15 residues. The V segment lost 3 bases and the J segment 6 bases; nucleotides outside the gene matches: 6. Study members were between roughly 18 and 89 years old and lived in over 20 US regions. Cohort placement rested on clinical history that participants reported themselves. Here immunoSEQ multiplex PCR was the method, and the copy in TCRdb shows in-frame clones only, minus some. This sample has 200,000 to 250,000 clones, with approximately 85% found just once. Material for sequencing was PBMCs or T cells enriched from blood (not recorded which). The receptor was derived from a woman in her forties or fifties who had recovered from COVID-19. The rearrangement links TRBV7-2 to TRBJ2-2; 8 bases are shared with TRBD1. CDR3 DNA sequence: TGTGCCAGCAGCTTTATACAGGGGGTCCCCGGGGAGCTGTTTTTT. It specifies CASSFIQGVPGELFF.